The 30 T cell receptor beta chains presented below share a single source sample, sequenced in a study of cytomegalovirus exposure and HLA in healthy donors. Vbeta (60) and Jbeta (13) primers were used in the PCR. Clones were read by immunoSEQ multiplex PCR, and TCRdb kept only the in-frame ones, dropping some. The sample carries about 90,000 clones, over 65% recorded once. The sample taken for sequencing was PBMCs. Source of these receptors: a man aged 30 to 45 in good health and CMV-seropositive.

The chain employs TRBV7-7 and TRBJ2-5; 8 nucleotides agree with TRBD2. The CDR3 is 16 amino acids. In germline, CDR1 is SSHAT, CDR2 FNYEAQ (reference sequence). V was clipped by 0 bases and J by 2 bases; unmatched bases: 5. The CDR3: CASSLAWTSSQETQYF. The DNA for the CDR3 is TGTGCCAGCAGCTTAGCCTGGACTAGCTCACAAGAGACCCAGTACTTC.

V and J are TRBV25-1 and TRBJ2-3; D may be TRBD1 (5 bases). CDR1 is MGHDK, CDR2 SYGVNS, per germline. The ends were cut back, 1 base at V and 0 bases at J, with 11 bases in the middle. The CDR3 is made up of 16 amino acids. CDR3 DNA sequence: TGTGCCAGCAGTGAATCGGACACCCCTAGCACAGATACGCAGTATTTT. Its protein is CASSESDTPSTDTQYF.

In its sample, this clone was seen a few times. The chain employs TRBV5-6 and TRBJ1-1, with a weak D call TRBD1 (5 bases). The germline V gene has CDR1 SGHDT and CDR2 YYEEEE. The CDR3 has 14 residues. Trimming shortened V by 4 bases and J by 1 base, and 11 bases separated the two germline ends. CDR3 coding DNA: TGTGCCAGCAGCCGAACCGACAGGAACACTGAAGCTTTCTTT. This encodes CASSRTDRNTEAFF.

The V and J genes are TRBV19 and TRBJ2-7; TRBD1 is a possible D gene (6 bases). Germline CDR1 is LNHDA and CDR2 is SQIVND (reference sequence). The CDR3 consists of 12 residues. V lost 10 bases to trimming and J lost 2 bases, with 12 bases between them. CDR3 bases: TGTGCCACAATGACAGGAGCCTACGAGCAGTACTTC. It specifies CATMTGAYEQYF.

This clone appeared a few times. The DNA for the CDR3 is TGTGCCAGCAGCTTAGATCCTAGTTCAGAGACCCAGTACTTC. As protein: CASSLDPSSETQYF. The chain uses TRBV7-2 and TRBJ2-5; no definite D call. Per germline, CDR1 SGHTA and CDR2 FQGNSA. Between the trimmed V and J ends, which lost 1 base and 4 bases, there was a span of 10 bases. The CDR3 has 14 residues.

The genes are TRBV4-2 and TRBJ2-5; TRBD2 aligns across 9 bases. The CDR3 is 16 residues long. The V gene's germline CDR1 is LGHNA and CDR2 YNFKEQ. Trimming cost V 0 bases and J 10 bases; bases outside gene matches: 12. The CDR3 DNA sequence: TGTGCCAGCAGCCAAGATCGCGGGGGGGTGTGGTCAGGCCAGTACTTC. Protein: CASSQDRGGVWSGQYF.

Written as DNA, the CDR3 is TGTGCCAGCATCAGATCAGGGGGAACCGGGGAGCTGTTTTTT. This sequence encodes CASIRSGGTGELFF. This sequence joins TRBV28 and TRBJ2-2; 7 bases are a match to TRBD1. The junction had 7 bases not matched to a gene; V was cut back by 7 bases and J by 5 bases. This CDR3 spans 14 amino acids. CDR1 is MDHEN and CDR2 is SYDVKM in the germline V gene.

The rearrangement links TRBV10-1 to TRBJ2-3, with TRBD1 as a possible D gene (8 bases). The ends were cut back, 7 bases at V and 9 bases at J, with 20 bases in the middle. The germline V gene has CDR1 WNHNN and CDR2 SYGVQD (reference sequence). The CDR3 runs to 14 residues. CDR3 amino acids: CASKRDRSVGTQYF. Written as DNA, the CDR3 is TGCGCCAGCAAGCGGGACAGGTCCGTGGGGACGCAGTATTTT.

This clone has just a few counts. The chain uses TRBV6-5 and TRBJ2-1; 9 bases match TRBD2. CDR3 length equals 15 residues. Unmatched junction bases numbered 4, after V lost 0 bases and J lost 7 bases. Looked up from germline, CDR1 is MNHEY and CDR2 is SVGAGI. CDR3 loop: CASSYSSGRWNEQFF. The CDR3 DNA sequence: TGTGCCAGCAGTTACTCGAGCGGGAGGTGGAATGAGCAGTTCTTC.

This sequence joins TRBV6-6 and TRBJ1-1, with D hard to call. CDR3 length: 13 residues. Trimming removed 6 bases at V and 1 base at J, with 9 bases between. Germline values: CDR1 MNHNY, CDR2 SVGAGI (reference sequence). CDR3 sequence (DNA): TGTGCCAGCAGCTCTTACGGGAACACTGAAGCTTTCTTT. Translation: CASSSYGNTEAFF.

The chain uses TRBV2 and TRBJ2-7; D call uncertain. The V end lost 4 bases, the J end lost 7 bases, and 5 bases lay between the germline ends. The germline V gene has CDR1 SNHLY and CDR2 FYNNEI. The CDR3 runs to 10 residues. The CDR3 nucleotides read TGTGCCAGCAGTGTTCTAGAGCAGTACTTC. Translated, it gives CASSVLEQYF.

The gene calls are TRBV5-1 and TRBJ2-1; D remains ambiguous. The ends were cut back, 0 bases at V and 10 bases at J, with 14 bases in the middle. Germline-derived CDR1 and CDR2 are SGHRS and YFSETQ. The CDR3 is 14 amino acids. CDR3 residues: CASSLAVARHEQFF. The CDR3 DNA reads TGCGCCAGCAGCTTGGCCGTGGCAAGACACGAGCAGTTCTTC.

The rearrangement joins TRBV7-3 to TRBJ1-2; tentative D call: TRBD1 (5 bases). Germline V CDR1 and CDR2: SGHTA, FQGTGA. Trimming took off 5 bases at V and 6 bases at J, with 13 bases between the two ends. The CDR3 has 13 amino acids. The CDR3 sequence: CASSPAGSDGYTF. The CDR3 DNA sequence: TGTGCCAGCAGCCCCGCAGGGTCTGATGGCTACACCTTC.

CDR3 DNA: TGCGCCAGCAGCCACCCGGGACTCCAAAAAGAGACCCAGTACTTC. This translates into CASSHPGLQKETQYF. The chain carries TRBV4-1 and TRBJ2-5, with D perhaps TRBD2 (6 bases). The CDR3 totals 15 residues. The V and J ends lost 3 bases and 3 bases respectively, with 14 bases between them. Germline values: CDR1 MGHRA, CDR2 YSYEKL.

J is TRBJ1-4 and V is TRBV2; TRBD1 might be the D (5 bases). Trimming left V 1 base short and J 8 bases short, with 14 bases between. This CDR3 is 15 amino acids long. Germline assignment: CDR1 SNHLY and CDR2 FYNNEI. The DNA of the CDR3 is TGTGCCAGCAGTGAAGGGCCAGGGTGGTACGAAAAACTGTTTTTT. Protein sequence: CASSEGPGWYEKLFF.

The chain is built from TRBV7-9 and TRBJ2-7, with 9 positions matching TRBD1. Germline-derived CDR1 and CDR2 are SEHNR and FQNEAQ (reference sequence). The length of the CDR3 is 19 residues. V was clipped by 4 bases and J by 6 bases; unmatched bases: 22. In DNA form, the CDR3 reads TGTGCCAGCAGCTCACCCTCCATGGCCACCGGGACAGGGCTCGGCGAGCAGTACTTC. This translates into CASSSPSMATGTGLGEQYF.

This clone came up a few times. The V and J genes are TRBV9 and TRBJ1-6; D might be TRBD1 (5 bases). V dropped 0 bases and J dropped 4 bases, with 11 bases sitting between them. The CDR3 contains 16 residues. The germline CDR1 and CDR2 sequences are SGDLS and YYNGEE. In nucleotides, the CDR3 is TGTGCCAGCAGCGTAGGAGGAGGGGTGTATAATTCACCCCTCCACTTT. Protein product: CASSVGGGVYNSPLHF.

The sample holds one count of this clone. DNA of the CDR3: TGTGCCAGCAGCTCGCCAGGGGAGAACCAAGAGACCCAGTACTTC. Its protein is CASSSPGENQETQYF. V usage is TRBV11-2 and J usage is TRBJ2-5; TRBD1 might be the D (6 bases). CDR3 length: 15 residues. Germline values: CDR1 SGHAT, CDR2 FQNNGV. Trimming shortened V by 4 bases and J by 0 bases, and 12 bases separated the two germline ends.

This clone was found once. Relative to the germline gene, one junction end is altered; a read error may explain this. The CDR3 is CASSWKRNQGHPF. The CDR3 DNA sequence: TGTGCCAGCAGCTGGAAAAGGAACCAGGGTCACCCCTTC. This rearrangement joins TRBV7-6 to TRBJ1-2, with a tentative D call TRBD1 (5 bases). From germline, CDR1 is SGHVS and CDR2 FNYEAQ. This CDR3 spans 13 amino acids.

The chain employs TRBV18 and TRBJ2-3, with TRBD2 as a possible D gene (5 bases). The CDR3 length is 14 residues. Trimming shortened V by 3 bases and J by 6 bases, and 13 bases separated the two germline ends. Germline CDR1 is KGHSH and CDR2 is LQKENI. CDR3 sequence (DNA): TGTGCCAGCTCACCTCTCCAGAGGGCCGATACGCAGTATTTT. Translating it yields CASSPLQRADTQYF.

The chain has TRBV19 and TRBJ2-3; possible D gene TRBD2, 5 bases. Trimming stripped 7 bases from V and 5 bases from J, with 10 bases between. The CDR3 is 12 residues long. The germline gives CDR1 LNHDA, CDR2 SQIVND (reference sequence). CDR3 sequence: CASTRSGDTQYF. The CDR3 DNA sequence: TGTGCCAGTACCCGGAGCGGAGATACGCAGTATTTT.

V and J are TRBV9 and TRBJ2-3, with TRBD2 identical over 9 bases. Germline V lookup: CDR1 SGDLS, CDR2 YYNGEE. This CDR3 has 15 residues. V dropped 2 bases and J dropped 3; count of bases not matched to a gene: 4. In DNA form, the CDR3 reads TGTGCCAGCAGCGTGAGCGGGGGGCCGACAGATACGCAGTATTTT. The encoded protein is CASSVSGGPTDTQYF.

The rearrangement joins TRBV10-3 to TRBJ1-2; 8 positions match TRBD1. V gave up 6 bases and J gave up 1 base; unmatched junction bases: 7. The CDR3 covers 15 residues. The germline V gene has CDR1 ENHRY and CDR2 SYGVKD. For the CDR3, the DNA is TGTGCCATCAGAGCCGACAGGGGTGGTAACTATGGCTACACCTTC. This encodes CAIRADRGGNYGYTF.

The chain combines TRBV4-2 with TRBJ1-4; TRBD1 might be the D (5 bases). CDR1 is LGHNA, CDR2 YNFKEQ, per germline. V dropped 0 bases and J dropped 0 bases, with 8 bases sitting between them. This CDR3 has 16 residues. In nucleotides, the CDR3 is TGTGCCAGCAGCCAAGAAAGGGGCACAACTAATGAAAAACTGTTTTTT. Translated, it gives CASSQERGTTNEKLFF.

The CDR3 is CASGIAGGKETQYF. The CDR3 coding sequence is TGTGCCAGCGGAATAGCGGGAGGGAAAGAGACCCAGTACTTC. The J gene is TRBJ2-5, the V gene TRBV7-9; 11 nucleotides match TRBD2. CDR1 SEHNR and CDR2 FQNEAQ come from the germline V gene (reference sequence). The CDR3 contains 14 residues. The trim removed 8 bases at V and 3 bases at J, leaving 5 bases unmatched.

The gene calls are TRBV7-2 and TRBJ2-5, with TRBD2 matching 8 bases. This CDR3 contains 16 residues. CDR1 SGHTA and CDR2 FQGNSA come from the germline V gene. The trim removed 2 bases at V and 4 bases at J, leaving 9 bases unmatched. The CDR3 spells CASSLMLSGEGETQYF. CDR3 bases: TGTGCCAGCAGCTTAATGCTTAGCGGGGAGGGAGAGACCCAGTACTTC.

The chain combines TRBV5-4 with TRBJ2-3, with TRBD2 as a possible D gene (6 bases). This CDR3 comprises 14 residues. Trimming pared 6 bases from V and 2 bases from J, leaving 13 bases between. Germline V gives CDR1 SGHNT, CDR2 YYREEE (reference sequence). CDR3 sequence (DNA): TGTGCCAGCAAGACCTGGGACTTCACAGATACGCAGTATTTT. Translated, it gives CASKTWDFTDTQYF.

The chain employs TRBV2 and TRBJ2-1; 9 bases line up with TRBD1. V lost 7 bases and J lost 8; bases outside the gene matches: 9. Germline CDR1 and CDR2: SNHLY and FYNNEI. There are 14 residues in the CDR3. This CDR3 is CASKRDRVSDEQFF. The CDR3 DNA sequence: TGTGCCAGCAAACGGGACAGGGTTTCCGATGAGCAGTTCTTC. The full variable domain, rest sourced from reference TRBV2 and TRBJ2-1, is EPEVTQTPSHQVTQMGQEVILRCVPISNHLYFYWYRQILGQKVEFLVSFYNNEISEKSEIFDDQFSVERPDGSNFTLKIRSTKLEDSAMYFCASKRDRVSDEQFFGPGTRLTVL.

The V gene is TRBV29-1, the J gene TRBJ1-2, with 9 bases lining up with TRBD1. The germline CDR1 and CDR2 sequences are SQVTM and ANQGSEA. The CDR3 covers 12 residues. Losses at the gene ends were 6 bases for V and 4 bases for J; bases not matched to a gene: 3. CDR3 nucleotide sequence: TGCAGCGTCCCGGGACAGGGCTATGGCTACACCTTC. As protein: CSVPGQGYGYTF.

The V and J genes are TRBV29-1 and TRBJ2-3; tentative D call: TRBD2 (7 bases). Germline values: CDR1 SQVTM, CDR2 ANQGSEA. The V end was cut by 6 bases, the J end by 1 base, with 23 bases between. The CDR3 has 17 amino acids. The CDR3 sequence: CSVRGGGRGTGTDTQYF. CDR3 DNA sequence: TGCAGCGTCCGAGGAGGGGGGCGGGGGACCGGCACAGATACGCAGTATTTT.